This TCR beta chain originates from a study of Graves' ophthalmopathy and Graves' hyperthyroidism. Researchers took RNA transcripts and amplified TCR beta CDR3 regions from them. HTBI-primed RT-PCR formed the first round, and a multiplex PCR formed the second. TCRdb processed the multiplex PCR reads anew with MiXCR; each CDR3 protein has one entry. This sample has around 660,000 distinct CDR3 sequences, with under 50% found just once. CDR3 size: 16 residues. CDR1 SGHTA and CDR2 FQGNSA come from the germline V gene. V lost 4 bases to trimming and J lost 0 bases, with 10 bases between them. This rearrangement joins TRBV7-2 to TRBJ2-6; D ambiguous. The sequence came from an adult man with Graves' ophthalmopathy. The material sequenced was peripheral blood. The CDR3 here is CASSSYQASGANVLTF. DNA for the CDR3: TGTGCCAGCAGCTCCTACCAGGCCTCTGGGGCCAACGTCCTGACTTTC.